These 24 T cell receptor beta chains were sequenced from one sample in a study of blood T cell repertoires in COVID-19. TCRdb keeps only in-frame clones here, not all; method: immunoSEQ multiplex PCR. The sample carries roughly 200,000 clones, roughly 85% recorded once. Sequences were obtained from PBMCs or T cells enriched from blood (not recorded which). These receptors were taken from a man aged 40-55 years who had recovered from COVID-19.

This chain joins TRBV24-1 and TRBJ2-3; D possibly corresponds to TRBD1 (5 bases). The CDR3 length is 16 residues. Germline V lookup: CDR1 KGHDR, CDR2 SFDVKD. V was clipped by 3 bases and J by 0 bases, with 12 bases between them. Here the CDR3 reads CATSDPRGTSTDTQYF. The CDR3 nucleotides read TGTGCCACCAGTGATCCTAGGGGTACTAGCACAGATACGCAGTATTTT.

The chain combines TRBV11-3 with TRBJ2-5; 9 nucleotides agree with TRBD2. The CDR3 sequence is 14 residues long. The V segment lost 3 bases and the J segment 5 bases; nucleotides outside the gene matches: 4. Per the germline V gene, CDR1 is SGHNT and CDR2 is YENEEA. The CDR3 region is CASSLLAGVETQYF. The CDR3 nucleotides are TGTGCCAGCAGCTTGTTAGCGGGAGTGGAGACCCAGTACTTC.

The CDR3 protein is CAASSASVREQFF. The CDR3 DNA reads as TGTGCCGCCTCTAGCGCCTCCGTCCGTGAGCAGTTCTTC. The chain uses TRBV15 and TRBJ2-1; the D gene is possibly TRBD2 (6 bases). V lost 11 bases and J 9 bases, leaving 20 bases between the germline ends. This CDR3 region has 13 residues. The germline CDR1 and CDR2 sequences are LNHNV and YYDKDF (reference sequence). The full variable domain, completed using reference TRBV15 and TRBJ2-1, is DAMVIQNPRYQVTQFGKPVTLSCSQTLNHNVMYWYQQKSSQAPKLLFHYYDKDFNNEADTPDNFQSRRPNTSFCFLDIRSPGLGDTAMYLCAASSASVREQFFGPGTRLTVL.

V and J are TRBV27 and TRBJ2-7, with 11 bases that match TRBD2. This CDR3 is 14 amino acids long. The V segment lost 6 bases and the J segment 5 bases; nucleotides outside the gene matches: 6. From germline, CDR1 is MNHEY and CDR2 SMNVEV (reference sequence). The CDR3 sequence: CASSGTSGVNEQYF. DNA of the CDR3: TGTGCCAGCAGCGGGACTAGCGGAGTGAACGAGCAGTACTTC.

The V call is TRBV30, the J call TRBJ2-3; unclear D gene. This CDR3 spans 12 amino acids. V was clipped by 0 bases and J by 5 bases, with 6 bases between them. Germline CDR1 GTSNPN, CDR2 SVGIG (reference sequence). CDR3 sequence (DNA): TGTGCCTGGAGTGTAGCCGGAGATACGCAGTATTTT. It specifies CAWSVAGDTQYF. Using reference TRBV30 and TRBJ2-3 for the parts outside the CDR3, the full variable domain is SQTIHQWPATLVQPVGSPLSLECTVEGTSNPNLYWYRQAAGRGLQLLFYSVGIGQISSEVPQNLSASRPQDRQFILSSKKLLLSDSGFYLCAWSVAGDTQYFGPGTRLTVL.

The chain uses TRBV15 and TRBJ2-7, with TRBD1 as a possible D gene (6 bases). The CDR3 contains 15 residues. The V and J ends lost 0 bases and 6 bases respectively, with 15 bases between them. Looked up from germline, CDR1 is LNHNV and CDR2 is YYDKDF (reference sequence). The CDR3, as DNA: TGTGCCACCAGCAGAGATCGGGCAGGGGTAGGCGAGCAGTACTTC. It translates to CATSRDRAGVGEQYF.

This chain links TRBV3-1 (or the pseudogene TRBV3-2) with TRBJ2-2, with D possibly matching TRBD2 (6 bases). CDR3 length equals 16 residues. Germline values: CDR1 LGHDT, CDR2 YNNKEL (reference sequence). V dropped 2 bases and J dropped 0 bases, with 10 bases sitting between them. CDR3 amino acids: CASSQSPGANTGELFF. The CDR3 nucleotides read TGTGCCAGCAGCCAATCTCCGGGGGCGAACACCGGGGAGCTGTTTTTT.

This sequence joins TRBV27 and TRBJ2-1; the D gene is possibly TRBD2 (6 bases). CDR1 and CDR2 from the germline V gene are MNHEY and SMNVEV (reference sequence). This CDR3 comprises 17 residues. Trimming cost V 7 bases and J 2 bases, with 21 bases left between them. The CDR3 DNA sequence: TGTGCCAGCACCAAATGGGGGGTGGGAGACCCCTACAATGAGCAGTTCTTC. It encodes CASTKWGVGDPYNEQFF.

The CDR3 reads CASSVKVSSGTLGYEQYF. The CDR3 DNA reads TGTGCCAGTAGTGTAAAGGTCAGTAGCGGAACCTTGGGGTACGAGCAGTACTTC. This chain connects TRBV19 to TRBJ2-7; possible D gene TRBD2, 6 bases. Trimming removed 5 bases from V and 4 bases from J, with 27 bases in between. The germline V gene encodes CDR1 LNHDA and CDR2 SQIVND (reference sequence). The CDR3 has 18 amino acids.

The V call is TRBV3-1 (or the pseudogene TRBV3-2), the J call TRBJ2-7; perhaps TRBD2 as D (6 bases). V was trimmed by 4 bases and J by 0 bases, leaving 10 bases between them. The CDR3 contains 14 residues. Germline CDR1 reads LGHDT; CDR2 reads YNNKEL (reference sequence). DNA of the CDR3: TGTGCCAGCAGCCCCGGGACTTACTCCTACGAGCAGTACTTC. It yields the protein CASSPGTYSYEQYF.

The chain has TRBV5-6 and TRBJ1-2; the match to TRBD1 covers 7 bases. J lost 2 bases, V lost 2 bases, and 3 bases had no gene match. The CDR3 spans 14 residues. In germline, CDR1 is SGHDT, CDR2 YYEEEE. The CDR3, as DNA: TGTGCCAGCAGCTTAGGGGGCGAAAACTATGGCTACACCTTC. Translated, it gives CASSLGGENYGYTF.

V is TRBV7-6 and J is TRBJ1-1, with 8 bases identical to TRBD1. Germline-derived CDR1 and CDR2 are SGHVS and FNYEAQ. The CDR3 is 16 residues long. J gave up 4 bases and V 2 bases, and 9 bases lay outside the gene matches. For the CDR3, the DNA is TGTGCCAGCAGCTTAACTCAAACAGGGGGGGGCACTGAAGCTTTCTTT. Translated, it gives CASSLTQTGGGTEAFF.

The rearrangement links TRBV11-3 to TRBJ2-3; TRBD2 matches at 10 bases. CDR3 length equals 14 residues. The germline gives CDR1 SGHNT, CDR2 YENEEA. V gave up 7 bases and J gave up 2 bases; unmatched junction bases: 3. This chain's CDR3 is CASNGLAATDTQYF. DNA of the CDR3: TGTGCCAGCAACGGACTAGCGGCCACAGATACGCAGTATTTT.

The rearrangement joins TRBV7-4 to TRBJ2-4; 7 bases fit TRBD2. V dropped 9 bases and J dropped 3; count of bases not matched to a gene: 8. This CDR3 has 14 residues. Germline V gives CDR1 SGHVT, CDR2 SQSDAQ. CDR3 nucleotide sequence: TGTGCCAGAACTAGCGCAAAAGGCAAAAACATTCAGTACTTC. Its protein is CARTSAKGKNIQYF.

Only a few counts were recorded for this clone. The V call is TRBV7-2, the J call TRBJ1-2; the D gene is possibly TRBD1 (6 bases). The CDR3 has 13 amino acids. Trimming took 5 bases from V and 5 from J, leaving 12 bases between them. Looked up from germline, CDR1 is SGHTA and CDR2 is FQGNSA. This chain's CDR3 is CASSPKGGYGYTF. The CDR3 DNA reads TGTGCCAGCAGCCCTAAAGGGGGATATGGCTACACCTTC.

The genes are TRBV4-1 and TRBJ1-5, with a possible D match to TRBD1 (5 bases). V lost 0 bases to trimming and J lost 4 bases, with 13 bases between them. The CDR3 has 16 amino acids. The V gene's germline CDR1 is MGHRA and CDR2 YSYEKL. CDR3 region: CASSQDRGGWNQPQHF. The CDR3 DNA reads as TGCGCCAGCAGCCAAGATAGGGGAGGATGGAATCAGCCCCAGCATTTT.

This chain connects TRBV27 to TRBJ2-3, with TRBD2 matching 14 bases. Germline CDR1 and CDR2: MNHEY and SMNVEV (reference sequence). CDR3 length equals 19 residues. V gave up 4 bases and J gave up 6 bases; unmatched junction bases: 15. The DNA for the CDR3 is TGTGCCAGCAGTTCTTATAGCCCGAGACTAGCGGGAGGGAGGGATACGCAGTATTTT. It yields the protein CASSSYSPRLAGGRDTQYF.

CDR3 loop: CASSLVAGGEKLFF. CDR3 DNA sequence: TGTGCCAGCAGCTTAGTTGCAGGGGGTGAAAAACTGTTTTTT. The chain uses TRBV11-2 and TRBJ1-4; 7 nucleotides match TRBD1. From germline, CDR1 is SGHAT and CDR2 FQNNGV. The CDR3 has 14 amino acids. V lost 1 base, J lost 7 bases, and 3 bases stayed unmatched.

V and J are TRBV9 and TRBJ2-3, with a weak D call TRBD2 (6 bases). V lost 2 bases and J lost 0, with 10 bases in between. This CDR3 has 15 residues. Germline assignment: CDR1 SGDLS and CDR2 YYNGEE. The CDR3 coding sequence is TGTGCCAGCAGCGTTTTAGCGGAGAGCACAGATACGCAGTATTTT. This translates into CASSVLAESTDTQYF.

The sample holds a few counts of this clone. The V call is TRBV21-1, the J call TRBJ2-7; the table's D call of TRBD2 was not tested on the DNA. TRBV21-1 is shown as a pseudogene. The CDR3 loop spans 17 amino acids. The CDR3 spells CASSKGRSVKSSYEQYF. CDR3 bases: TGTGCCAGCAGCAAAGGGCGTAGCGTCAAGAGCTCCTACGAGCAGTACTTC.

V is TRBV13 and J is TRBJ2-4; 9 positions match TRBD1. V shed 0 bases, J shed 0 bases, and the junction held 12 bases outside the gene matches. Germline V gene sequence: CDR1 PRHDT, CDR2 FYEKMQ (reference sequence). The CDR3 runs 20 residues. The CDR3 region has the DNA TGTGCCAGCAGCTTAGGCCTAGCAGGGACAGGGCTCCTAGCCAAAAACATTCAGTACTTC. Translating it yields CASSLGLAGTGLLAKNIQYF.

Details on this clone: Other DNA sequences in this sample translate to the same CDR3. The chain couples TRBV16 to TRBJ2-7; 7 bases align to TRBD2. Germline assignment: CDR1 KGHSY and CDR2 FQNENV. CDR3 length: 12 residues. V lost 1 base, J lost 6 bases, and 0 bases stayed unmatched. CDR3: CASSQWGGEQYF. As DNA, the CDR3 is TGTGCCAGCAGCCAATGGGGGGGCGAGCAGTACTTC.

CDR3 amino acids: CASSHPLTGNTEAFF. Written as DNA, the CDR3 is TGTGCCAGCAGTCACCCATTAACAGGGAACACTGAAGCTTTCTTT. This chain connects TRBV6-2 or TRBV6-3 to TRBJ1-1; TRBD1 might be the D (5 bases). The CDR3 loop spans 15 amino acids. Between the trimmed V and J ends, which lost 5 bases and 1 base, there was a span of 14 bases. Per the germline V gene, CDR1 is MNHEY and CDR2 is SVGEGT.

The CDR3 DNA sequence: TGCGCCAGCAGCTTTGGGACAGGACCCTTCTACGAGCAGTACTTC. It translates to CASSFGTGPFYEQYF. This rearrangement joins TRBV5-1 to TRBJ2-7; TRBD1 agrees at 8 bases. V lost 2 bases, J lost 3 bases, and 7 bases stayed unmatched. CDR3 length: 15 amino acids. Germline CDR1 is SGHRS and CDR2 is YFSETQ.